The present TCR beta chain was sequenced within a study of blood T cell repertoires in COVID-19. V was clipped by 2 bases and J by 5 bases, with 10 bases between them. Germline assignment: CDR1 SGDLS and CDR2 YYNGEE. This CDR3 is built from 14 residues. This clone was observed a few times. Measured with immunoSEQ multiplex PCR; TCRdb has only the in-frame clones, and not every one. The repertoire includes under 450,000 clones, 81% of them detected once, and around 1.1% sits in the top ten. Sequencing was performed on peripheral blood. This clonotype was sampled from a human donor with acute or convalescent COVID-19. The donor label of this sample is uncertain. V and J are TRBV9 and TRBJ2-2, with a weak D call TRBD2 (6 bases). CDR3 sequence (DNA): TGTGCCAGCAGCGTGACTCGGGGGACCGGGGAGCTGTTTTTT. It specifies CASSVTRGTGELFF.